This T cell receptor (beta chain) was documented in a study of response to subunit inactivated influenza vaccine. Each CDR3 protein is one row after TCRdb ran MiXCR on the RT-PCR reads. The sample yields about 520,000 distinct CDR3 sequences, approximately 9.9% seen once. This CDR3 is built from 14 residues. Germline CDR1 SQVTM, CDR2 ANQGSEA. Trimming took 4 bases from V and 0 from J, leaving 11 bases between them. This clonotype was seen a handful of times. Its matching antigen is unknown. General observations from the study: Only a handful of new T cells, the authors suggested, are recruited with each seasonal influenza vaccination.

This TCR derives from a man in his fifties or sixties who received an inactivated influenza vaccine. Sequencing was performed on PBMCs from blood, taken 45 days after vaccination. The V gene is TRBV29-1, the J gene TRBJ2-3, with a tentative D call TRBD2 (6 bases). The CDR3 DNA is TGCAGCGTTGTGTCGGGAGTTAGCACAGATACGCAGTATTTT. Protein product: CSVVSGVSTDTQYF.